Below, one TCR beta chain is given with its context. This entry is derived from a study of blood T cell repertoires in COVID-19. Across the study: Acute and convalescent COVID-19 samples came from the United States, Italy and Spain.

The germline V gene has CDR1 LGHNA and CDR2 YNFKEQ. This CDR3 is 18 amino acids long. V lost 0 bases to trimming and J lost 0 bases, with 15 bases between them. Authors' analysis steps: From reference gene primer amplification, estimates of nucleated cell counts were derived. TCRdb's copy holds only in-frame clones and misses some; the assay was immunoSEQ multiplex PCR. Clone size and V and J calls were adopted from that table, with D and trimming inferred from the DNA. The table includes approximately 70,000 clones, 87% detected once. The chain links TRBV4-2 to TRBJ2-1, with D possibly being TRBD2 (7 bases). This TCR was recovered from a woman aged 50 to 60 with acute or convalescent COVID-19. Sequenced sample: peripheral blood. DNA for the CDR3: TGTGCCAGCAGCCAAGATAGGACAGCGGGGCGCTCCTACAATGAGCAGTTCTTC. Protein sequence: CASSQDRTAGRSYNEQFF.